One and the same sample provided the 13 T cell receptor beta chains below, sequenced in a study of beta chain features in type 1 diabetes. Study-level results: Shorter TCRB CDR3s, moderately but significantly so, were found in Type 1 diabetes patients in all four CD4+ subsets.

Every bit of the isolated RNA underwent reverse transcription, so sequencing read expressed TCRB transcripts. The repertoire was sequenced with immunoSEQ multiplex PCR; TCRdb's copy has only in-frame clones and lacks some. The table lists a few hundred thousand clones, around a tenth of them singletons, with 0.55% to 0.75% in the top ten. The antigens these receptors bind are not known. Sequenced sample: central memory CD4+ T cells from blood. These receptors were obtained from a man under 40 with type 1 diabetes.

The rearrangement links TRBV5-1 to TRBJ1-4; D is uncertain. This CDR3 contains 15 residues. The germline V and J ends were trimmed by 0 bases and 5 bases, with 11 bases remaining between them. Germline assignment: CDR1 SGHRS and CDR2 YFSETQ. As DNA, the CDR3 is TGCGCCAGCAGCTTGGGCGGGCCCCTAAATGAAAAACTGTTTTTT. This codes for CASSLGGPLNEKLFF.

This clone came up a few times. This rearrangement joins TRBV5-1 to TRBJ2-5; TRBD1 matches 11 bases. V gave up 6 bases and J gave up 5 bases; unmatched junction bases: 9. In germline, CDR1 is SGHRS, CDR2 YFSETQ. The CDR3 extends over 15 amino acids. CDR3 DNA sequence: TGCGCCAGCACCATCCGGACAGGGGGCAGGGAGACCCAGTACTTC. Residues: CASTIRTGGRETQYF.

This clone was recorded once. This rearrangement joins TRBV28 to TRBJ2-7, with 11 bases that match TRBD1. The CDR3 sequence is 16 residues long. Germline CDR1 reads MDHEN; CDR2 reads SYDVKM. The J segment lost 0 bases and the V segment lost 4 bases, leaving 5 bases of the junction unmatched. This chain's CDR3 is CASSSTGTGGSYEQYF. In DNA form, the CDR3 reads TGTGCCAGCAGTTCAACCGGGACAGGGGGCTCCTACGAGCAGTACTTC.

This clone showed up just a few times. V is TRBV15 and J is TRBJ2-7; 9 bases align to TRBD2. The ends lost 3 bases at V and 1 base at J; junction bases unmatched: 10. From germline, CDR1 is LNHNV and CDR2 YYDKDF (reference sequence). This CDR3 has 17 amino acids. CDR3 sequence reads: CATSSPSSSGSSYEQYF. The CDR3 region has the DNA TGTGCCACCAGCAGCCCCTCGAGTAGCGGGAGTTCCTACGAGCAGTACTTC.

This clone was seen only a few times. CDR3 region: CASSFRKGEAFF. CDR3 coding DNA: TGTGCCAGCAGTTTCAGGAAGGGAGAAGCTTTCTTT. J is TRBJ1-1 and V is TRBV2, with D hard to call. In germline, CDR1 is SNHLY, CDR2 FYNNEI. This CDR3 spans 12 amino acids. V was cut by 5 bases and J by 8 bases, with 12 bases left in between.

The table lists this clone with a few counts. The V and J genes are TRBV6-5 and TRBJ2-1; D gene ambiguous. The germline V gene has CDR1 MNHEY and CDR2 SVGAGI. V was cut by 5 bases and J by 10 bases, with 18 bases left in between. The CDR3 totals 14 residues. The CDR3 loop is CASSLLSQEGEQFF. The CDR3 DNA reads TGTGCCAGCAGTCTTCTCAGCCAGGAAGGGGAGCAGTTCTTC.

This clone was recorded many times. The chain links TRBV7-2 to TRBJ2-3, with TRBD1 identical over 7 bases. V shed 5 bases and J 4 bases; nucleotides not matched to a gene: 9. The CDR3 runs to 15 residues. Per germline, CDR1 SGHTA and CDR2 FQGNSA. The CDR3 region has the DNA TGTGCCAGCAGCCGAAGACAGGGAGCGGCAGATACGCAGTATTTT. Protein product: CASSRRQGAADTQYF.

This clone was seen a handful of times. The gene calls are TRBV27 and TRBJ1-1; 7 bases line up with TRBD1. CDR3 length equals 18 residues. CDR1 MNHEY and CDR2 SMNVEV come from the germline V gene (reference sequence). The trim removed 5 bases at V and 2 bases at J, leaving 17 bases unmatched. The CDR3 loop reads CASSQTPPGGGLNTEAFF. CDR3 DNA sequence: TGTGCCAGCAGTCAGACACCCCCAGGAGGGGGCCTCAACACTGAAGCTTTCTTT.

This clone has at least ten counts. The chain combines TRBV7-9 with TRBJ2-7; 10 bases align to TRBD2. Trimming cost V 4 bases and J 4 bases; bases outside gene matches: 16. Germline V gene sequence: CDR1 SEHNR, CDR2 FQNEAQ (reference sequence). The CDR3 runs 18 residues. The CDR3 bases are TGTGCCAGCAGCTCCCGGGGGGCTAGCGGGAGAGTTAGGTACGAGCAGTACTTC. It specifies CASSSRGASGRVRYEQYF. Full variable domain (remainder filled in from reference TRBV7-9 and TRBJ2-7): DTGVSQNPRHKITKRGQNVTFRCDPISEHNRLYWYRQTLGQGPEFLTYFQNEAQLEKSRLLSDRFSAERPKGSFSTLEIQRTEQGDSAMYLCASSSRGASGRVRYEQYFGPGTRLTVT.

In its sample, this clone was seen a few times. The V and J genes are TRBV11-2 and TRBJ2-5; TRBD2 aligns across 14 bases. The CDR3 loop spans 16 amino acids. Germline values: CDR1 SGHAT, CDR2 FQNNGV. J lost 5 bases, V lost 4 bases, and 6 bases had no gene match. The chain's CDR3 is CASSSGTSGSYETQYF. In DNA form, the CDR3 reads TGTGCCAGCAGCTCAGGGACTAGCGGGAGTTACGAGACCCAGTACTTC.

The CDR3: CASSPDWGETQYF. CDR3 DNA sequence: TGTGCCAGCAGCCCTGACTGGGGGGAGACCCAGTACTTC. The chain links TRBV11-2 to TRBJ2-5; D may match TRBD1 or TRBD2 (5 bases each). V gave up 5 bases and J gave up 5 bases, with 12 bases separating them. The CDR3 is made up of 13 amino acids. The germline V gene encodes CDR1 SGHAT and CDR2 FQNNGV.

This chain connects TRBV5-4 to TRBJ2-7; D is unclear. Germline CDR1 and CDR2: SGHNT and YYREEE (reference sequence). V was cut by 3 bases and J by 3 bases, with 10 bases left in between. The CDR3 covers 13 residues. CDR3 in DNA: TGTGCCAGCAGCTCATCATCCGGCTACGAGCAGTACTTC. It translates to CASSSSSGYEQYF.

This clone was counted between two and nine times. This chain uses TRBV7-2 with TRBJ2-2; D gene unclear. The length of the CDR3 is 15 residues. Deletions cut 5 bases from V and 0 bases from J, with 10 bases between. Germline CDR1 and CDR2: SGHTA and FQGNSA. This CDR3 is CASSLSLSNTGELFF. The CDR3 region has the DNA TGTGCCAGCAGCCTCTCGCTCTCGAACACCGGGGAGCTGTTTTTT. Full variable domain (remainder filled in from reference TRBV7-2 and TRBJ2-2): GAGVSQSPSNKVTEKGKDVELRCDPISGHTALYWYRQSLGQGLEFLIYFQGNSAPDKSGLPSDRFSAERTGGSVSTLTIQRTQQEDSAVYLCASSLSLSNTGELFFGEGSRLTVL.